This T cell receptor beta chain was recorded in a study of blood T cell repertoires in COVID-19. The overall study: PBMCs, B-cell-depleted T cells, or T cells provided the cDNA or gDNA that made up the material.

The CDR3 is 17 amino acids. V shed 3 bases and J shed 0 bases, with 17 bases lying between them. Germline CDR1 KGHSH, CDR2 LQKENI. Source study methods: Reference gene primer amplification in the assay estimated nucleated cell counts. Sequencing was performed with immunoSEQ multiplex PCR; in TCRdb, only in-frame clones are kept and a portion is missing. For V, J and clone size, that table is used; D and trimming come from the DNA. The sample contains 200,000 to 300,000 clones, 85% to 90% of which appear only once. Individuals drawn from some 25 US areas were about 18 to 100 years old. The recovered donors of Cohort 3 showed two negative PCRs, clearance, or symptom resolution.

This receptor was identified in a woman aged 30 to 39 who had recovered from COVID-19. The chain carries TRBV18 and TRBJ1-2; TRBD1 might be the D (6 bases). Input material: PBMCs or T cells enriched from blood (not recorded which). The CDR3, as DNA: TGTGCCAGCTCACCGTCCGGGACATATCCCTCTAACTATGGCTACACCTTC. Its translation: CASSPSGTYPSNYGYTF.